The present T cell receptor (beta chain) was sequenced within a study of T cells after yellow fever vaccination. Study-level background: Fractions of limited cellularity were prepared by means of SMART-Seq v4 Ultra Low Input.

This clonotype was counted a few times. Antigen: not known. Findings and limits, study-wide: Researchers report a weaker secondary response that nonetheless peaked faster, day 5 versus 15. A small proportion of clonotypes was detected in both the CD4 and CD8 compartments.

Conversion of TCR transcripts into cDNA relied on 5'RACE template switching, which added a universal primer site and UMIs. Each CDR3 protein gets one entry after TCRdb re-called the 5' RACE reads with MiXCR. The sample yields about 170,000 distinct CDR3 sequences, 9.5% to 12% seen once. V lost 4 bases to trimming and J lost 0 bases, with 12 bases between them. This CDR3 has 15 residues. Germline CDR1 is SEHNR and CDR2 is FQNEAQ (reference sequence). The V gene is TRBV7-9, the J gene TRBJ1-2; D may be TRBD1 (5 bases). The sequencing here drew on CD8+ T cells sorted from PBMCs, taken 15 days after the yellow fever booster vaccination. This receptor was taken from a man in his late teens or twenties who received the YFV17D yellow fever vaccine. Written as DNA, the CDR3 is TGTGCCAGCAGCTGGGGGGGTCCTTCTAACTATGGCTACACCTTC. Protein product: CASSWGGPSNYGYTF.